These 18 T cell receptor beta chains came from one sample sequenced in a study of OX40 agonist ivuxolimab in advanced cancers. Assay used: immunoSEQ multiplex PCR; TCRdb lists only in-frame clones, some missing. The repertoire holds about 16,000 clones, about 86% seen once, with 0.69% in the top ten. The sample here was CD4+ or CD8+ T cells sorted from blood, taken in a trial of the OX40 agonist ivuxolimab. The receptor set was obtained from an adult with an advanced solid tumor such as melanoma, head and neck, liver or kidney cancer.

This chain joins TRBV7-7 and TRBJ2-2; 9 nucleotides agree with TRBD2. Germline CDR1 and CDR2: SSHAT and FNYEAQ (reference sequence). With V trimmed by 7 bases and J by 7 bases, 7 bases remained unmatched. This CDR3 has 14 amino acids. The CDR3 DNA sequence: TGTGCCAGCACCAATAGCGGGAGTTTCGGGGAGCTGTTTTTT. It is translated as CASTNSGSFGELFF.

V gene TRBV5-5 combines with J gene TRBJ2-3, with 7 nucleotides matching TRBD1. The length of the CDR3 is 15 residues. V gave up 2 bases and J gave up 3 bases; unmatched junction bases: 6. Germline CDR1 is SGHKS and CDR2 is YYEKEE (reference sequence). CDR3 bases: TGTGCCAGCAGCTTCAGAACAGGGGAGACAGATACGCAGTATTTT. This translates into CASSFRTGETDTQYF.

This clone came up a few times. The chain employs TRBV27 and TRBJ2-7, with 10 bases aligning to TRBD1. The CDR3 is 16 amino acids. V lost 5 bases, J lost 3 bases, and 10 bases stayed unmatched. Germline CDR1 MNHEY, CDR2 SMNVEV (reference sequence). CDR3 DNA: TGTGCCAGCAGTCTGCAAGCCGGGACAGGGGACTACGAGCAGTACTTC. This translates into CASSLQAGTGDYEQYF.

The chain links TRBV6-1 to TRBJ2-7; D remains unclear. Looked up from germline, CDR1 is MNHNS and CDR2 is SASEGT. V lost 6 bases, J lost 9 bases, and 15 bases lay in between. The CDR3 is 12 residues long. CDR3 in amino acids: CASSETSTRQYF. In DNA form, the CDR3 reads TGTGCCAGCAGCGAAACTTCTACGAGGCAGTACTTC.

This clone has just one count. The same CDR3 can be traced to other DNA sequences in this sample. The CDR3, as DNA: TGCGCCAGCAAGGATGGGGCCAACGTCCTGACTTTC. Encoded protein: CASKDGANVLTF. The rearrangement joins TRBV21-1 to TRBJ2-6. TRBV21-1 is a documented pseudogene. The length of the CDR3 is 12 residues.

The chain combines TRBV27 with TRBJ1-1; D perhaps matches TRBD1 (5 bases). The CDR3 loop spans 15 amino acids. The ends were cut back, 6 bases at V and 0 bases at J, with 14 bases in the middle. Germline values: CDR1 MNHEY, CDR2 SMNVEV (reference sequence). This CDR3 reads CASSRSTGLNTEAFF. The DNA of the CDR3 is TGTGCCAGCAGCCGATCAACAGGTCTGAACACTGAAGCTTTCTTT.

The chain links TRBV7-2 to TRBJ2-7; 10 nucleotides line up with TRBD1. Per germline, CDR1 SGHTA and CDR2 FQGNSA. Germline trimming cut 4 bases from V and 7 bases from J; bases unmatched to any gene: 10. The CDR3 sequence is 15 residues long. CDR3 sequence reads: CASSSRGTGAGEQYF. CDR3 bases: TGTGCCAGCAGCTCCCGGGGGACAGGGGCTGGGGAGCAGTACTTC.

This clone appeared a single time. This sequence joins TRBV6-1 and TRBJ1-6; 7 bases align to TRBD1. This CDR3 region has 16 residues. The germline gives CDR1 MNHNS, CDR2 SASEGT. The V and J ends lost 2 bases and 6 bases, in that order; junction bases with no gene match: 7. The DNA of the CDR3 is TGTGCCAGCAGTGAAAGAACAGGGGCTACTAATTCACCCCTCCACTTT. Translation gives CASSERTGATNSPLHF.

The rearrangement uses TRBV7-6 and TRBJ2-1, with TRBD2 identical over 7 bases. Germline V gene data show CDR1 as SGHVS and CDR2 as FNYEAQ. Trimming cost V 5 bases and J 7 bases; bases outside gene matches: 8. The CDR3 covers 14 residues. The CDR3 here is CASSRTRLLNEQFF. CDR3 in DNA: TGTGCCAGCAGCCGGACTAGATTACTGAATGAGCAGTTCTTC. Full variable domain (remainder filled in from reference TRBV7-6 and TRBJ2-1): GAGVSQSPRYKVTKRGQDVALRCDPISGHVSLYWYRQALGQGPEFLTYFNYEAQQDKSGLPNDRFSAERPEGSISTLTIQRTEQRDSAMYRCASSRTRLLNEQFFGPGTRLTVL.

The rearrangement uses TRBV6-1 and TRBJ1-5; D is undetermined. The CDR3 covers 14 residues. The V end lost 4 bases, the J end lost 3 bases, and 10 bases lay between the germline ends. The V gene's germline CDR1 is MNHNS and CDR2 SASEGT. The CDR3 bases are TGTGCCAGCAGTGTGAACGGACCCAATCAGCCCCAGCATTTT. This encodes CASSVNGPNQPQHF.

This chain connects TRBV9 to TRBJ2-5; 15 bases are shared with TRBD2. From germline, CDR1 is SGDLS and CDR2 YYNGEE. The V gene end was trimmed by 3 bases and the J gene end by 5 bases; junction bases not matched to a gene: 8. The CDR3 extends over 17 amino acids. The CDR3 bases are TGTGCCAGCAGCGCCCGGACTAGCGGGGGGGCCGGGGAGACCCAGTACTTC. Amino acid sequence: CASSARTSGGAGETQYF.

The chain couples TRBV5-4 to TRBJ2-5; perhaps TRBD1 as D (6 bases). The CDR3 is made up of 13 amino acids. Germline V gene sequence: CDR1 SGHNT, CDR2 YYREEE (reference sequence). The V and J ends lost 4 bases and 5 bases respectively, with 12 bases between them. DNA for the CDR3: TGTGCCAGCAGCCCGGACAGTCGGGAGACCCAGTACTTC. It yields the protein CASSPDSRETQYF.

This sequence joins TRBV19 and TRBJ2-6; TRBD1 matches 9 bases. V trimming: 2 bases; J trimming: 3 bases; junction bases outside the gene matches: 11. The CDR3 is 19 amino acids. Germline V gene lookup returns CDR1 LNHDA and CDR2 SQIVND (reference sequence). CDR3: CASSISIYRGQIGANVLTF. The CDR3 nucleotides read TGTGCCAGTAGTATATCTATCTACAGGGGGCAGATTGGGGCCAACGTCCTGACTTTC.

The chain joins TRBV2 to TRBJ1-1; no firm D call. CDR1 is SNHLY and CDR2 is FYNNEI in the germline V gene. The CDR3 runs to 13 residues. The V end lost 8 bases, the J end lost 3 bases, and 13 bases lay between the germline ends. The CDR3: CASSGRPDTEAFF. In DNA form, the CDR3 reads TGTGCCAGCTCTGGCAGACCAGACACTGAAGCTTTCTTT.

In this sample, this clone turned up once. The chain is built from TRBV25-1 and TRBJ2-5; 9 bases are shared with TRBD1. CDR3 length equals 15 residues. Looked up from germline, CDR1 is MGHDK and CDR2 is SYGVNS. Trimming at V came to 4 bases and at J to 5 bases, leaving 8 bases not matched to a gene. The CDR3 DNA reads as TGTGCCAGCAGTGCAACAGGGGGCCCTGGGGAGACCCAGTACTTC. The encoded protein is CASSATGGPGETQYF.

The V gene is TRBV7-3, the J gene TRBJ2-3; a possible D gene is TRBD2 (6 bases). CDR1 and CDR2 (germline): SGHTA, FQGTGA. The ends were cut back, 1 base at V and 6 bases at J, with 14 bases in the middle. CDR3 length equals 15 residues. The CDR3: CASSLSPRGWDTQYF. CDR3 nucleotides: TGTGCCAGCAGCTTAAGCCCCCGGGGGTGGGATACGCAGTATTTT.

This clone appeared a single time. The chain has TRBV6-6 and TRBJ1-6; 9 positions match TRBD1. The CDR3 is 15 amino acids. V lost 1 base to trimming and J lost 7 bases; unmatched junction nucleotides: 2. Germline V gene lookup returns CDR1 MNHNY and CDR2 SVGAGI (reference sequence). The CDR3 loop reads CASSYLTGGNSPLHF. CDR3 coding DNA: TGTGCCAGCAGTTACTTGACAGGGGGGAATTCACCCCTCCACTTT.

The chain joins TRBV27 to TRBJ2-2; 8 bases line up with TRBD2. The CDR3 has 16 residues. Germline V CDR1 and CDR2: MNHEY, SMNVEV (reference sequence). Trimming at V came to 4 bases and at J to 2 bases, leaving 6 bases not matched to a gene. CDR3 sequence reads: CASSSPGLVNTGELFF. In nucleotides, the CDR3 is TGTGCCAGCAGTTCCCCGGGACTAGTCAACACCGGGGAGCTGTTTTTT.